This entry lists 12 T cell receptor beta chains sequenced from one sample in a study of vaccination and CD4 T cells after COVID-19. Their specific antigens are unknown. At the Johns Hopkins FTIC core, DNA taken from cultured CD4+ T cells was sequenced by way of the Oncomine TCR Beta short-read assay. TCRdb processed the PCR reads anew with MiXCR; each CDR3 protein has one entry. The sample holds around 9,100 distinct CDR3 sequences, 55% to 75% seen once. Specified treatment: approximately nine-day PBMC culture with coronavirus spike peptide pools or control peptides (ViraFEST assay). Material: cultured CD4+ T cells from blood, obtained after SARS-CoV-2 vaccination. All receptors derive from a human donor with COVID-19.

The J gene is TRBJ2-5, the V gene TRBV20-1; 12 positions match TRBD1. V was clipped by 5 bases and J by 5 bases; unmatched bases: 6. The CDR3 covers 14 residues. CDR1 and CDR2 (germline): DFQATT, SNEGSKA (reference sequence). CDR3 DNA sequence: TGCAGTGCTCACCGGGACAGGGGGCCGGAGACCCAGTACTTC. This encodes CSAHRDRGPETQYF.

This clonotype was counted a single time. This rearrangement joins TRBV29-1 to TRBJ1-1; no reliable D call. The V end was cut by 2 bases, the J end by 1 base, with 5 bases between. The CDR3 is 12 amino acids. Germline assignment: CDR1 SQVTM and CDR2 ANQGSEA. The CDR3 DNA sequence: TGCAGCGTTGAACCTAGGAACACTGAAGCTTTCTTT. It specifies CSVEPRNTEAFF.

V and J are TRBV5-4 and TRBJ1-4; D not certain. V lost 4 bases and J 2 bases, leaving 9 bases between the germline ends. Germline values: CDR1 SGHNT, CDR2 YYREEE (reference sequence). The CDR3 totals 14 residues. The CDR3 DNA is TGTGCCAGCAGCCAAGGGTCTACTAATGAAAAACTGTTTTTT. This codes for CASSQGSTNEKLFF.

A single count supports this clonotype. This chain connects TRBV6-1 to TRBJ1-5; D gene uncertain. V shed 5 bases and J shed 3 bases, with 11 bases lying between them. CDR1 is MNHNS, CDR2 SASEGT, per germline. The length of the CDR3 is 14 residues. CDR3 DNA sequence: TGTGCCAGCAGTCCCCTCGGAGCCAATCAGCCCCAGCATTTT. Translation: CASSPLGANQPQHF.

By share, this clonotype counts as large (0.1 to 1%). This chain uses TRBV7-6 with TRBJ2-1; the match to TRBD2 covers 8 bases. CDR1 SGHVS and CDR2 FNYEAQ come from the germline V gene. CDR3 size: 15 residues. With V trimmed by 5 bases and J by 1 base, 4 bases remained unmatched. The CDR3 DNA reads TGTGCCAGCAGCCCGGGGGGGAGATCCTACAATGAGCAGTTCTTC. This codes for CASSPGGRSYNEQFF.

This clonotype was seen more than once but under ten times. DNA for the CDR3: TGTGCCAGCAGTTTACAACGGTATGGCTACACCTTC. Protein: CASSLQRYGYTF. The genes are TRBV12-3 or TRBV12-4 and TRBJ1-2; D remains unclear. The CDR3 has 12 residues. The V end lost 2 bases, the J end lost 5 bases, and 6 bases lay between the germline ends.

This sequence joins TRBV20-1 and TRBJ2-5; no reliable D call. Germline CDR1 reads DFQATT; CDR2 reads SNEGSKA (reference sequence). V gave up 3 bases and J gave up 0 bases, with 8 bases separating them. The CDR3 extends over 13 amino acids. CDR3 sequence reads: CSASLGNQETQYF. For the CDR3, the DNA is TGCAGTGCTAGTTTGGGCAACCAAGAGACCCAGTACTTC.

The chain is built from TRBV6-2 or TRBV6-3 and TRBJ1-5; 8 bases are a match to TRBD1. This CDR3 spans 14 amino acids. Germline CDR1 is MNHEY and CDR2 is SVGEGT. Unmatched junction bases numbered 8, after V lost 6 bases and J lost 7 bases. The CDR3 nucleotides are TGTGCCAGCAGGACAGGGGTTGGGGGCCAGCCCCAGCATTTT. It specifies CASRTGVGGQPQHF.

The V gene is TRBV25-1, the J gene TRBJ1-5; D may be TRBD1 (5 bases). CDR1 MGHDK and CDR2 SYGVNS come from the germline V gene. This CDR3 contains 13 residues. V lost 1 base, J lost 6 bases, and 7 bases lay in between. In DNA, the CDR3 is TGTGCCAGCAGTGAATTTGGGGGTCAGCCCCAGCATTTT. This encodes CASSEFGGQPQHF.

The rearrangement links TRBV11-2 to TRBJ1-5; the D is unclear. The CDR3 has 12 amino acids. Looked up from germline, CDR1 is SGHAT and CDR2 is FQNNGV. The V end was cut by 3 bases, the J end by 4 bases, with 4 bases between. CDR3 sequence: CASSLDNQPQHF. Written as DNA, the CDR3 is TGTGCCAGCAGCTTGGATAATCAGCCCCAGCATTTT.

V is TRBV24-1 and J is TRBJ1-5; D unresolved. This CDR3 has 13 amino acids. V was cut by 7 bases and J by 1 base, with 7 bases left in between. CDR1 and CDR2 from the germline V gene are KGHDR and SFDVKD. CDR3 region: CATSSDSNQPQHF. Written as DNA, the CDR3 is TGTGCCACCAGCTCGGACAGCAATCAGCCCCAGCATTTT.

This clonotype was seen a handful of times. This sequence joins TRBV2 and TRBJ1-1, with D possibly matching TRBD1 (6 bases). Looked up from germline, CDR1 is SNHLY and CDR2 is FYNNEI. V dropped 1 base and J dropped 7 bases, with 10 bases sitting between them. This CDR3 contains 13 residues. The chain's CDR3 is CASSEVEQGEAFF. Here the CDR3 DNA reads TGTGCCAGCAGTGAAGTAGAACAGGGTGAAGCTTTCTTT.